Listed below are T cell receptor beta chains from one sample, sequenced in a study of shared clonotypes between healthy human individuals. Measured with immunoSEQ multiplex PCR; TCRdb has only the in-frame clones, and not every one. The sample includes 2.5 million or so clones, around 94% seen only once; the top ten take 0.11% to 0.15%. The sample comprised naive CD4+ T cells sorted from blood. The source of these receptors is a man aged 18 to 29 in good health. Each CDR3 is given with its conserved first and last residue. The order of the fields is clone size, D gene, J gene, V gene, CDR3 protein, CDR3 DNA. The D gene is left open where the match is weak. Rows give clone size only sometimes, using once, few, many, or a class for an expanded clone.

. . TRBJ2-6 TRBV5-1 CASPLKTGPSRPGANVLTF TGCGCCAGCCCACTAAAAACGGGGCCGTCGCGGCCTGGGGCCAACGTCCTGACTTTC
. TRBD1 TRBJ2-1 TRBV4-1 CASSQGQGSYNEQFF TGCGCCAGCAGCCAAGGACAGGGATCCTACAATGAGCAGTTCTTC
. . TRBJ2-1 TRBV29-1 CSVEGQVGNEQFF TGCAGCGTTGAAGGACAGGTTGGCAATGAGCAGTTCTTC
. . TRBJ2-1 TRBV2 CASSEVPSVLGFSYNEQFF TGTGCCAGCAGTGAAGTTCCCTCGGTTCTAGGGTTCTCCTACAATGAGCAGTTCTTC
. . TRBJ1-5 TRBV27 CASGRTDNQPQHF TGTGCCAGCGGAAGGACGGATAATCAGCCCCAGCATTTT
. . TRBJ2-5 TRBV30 CAWRWTAETQYF TGTGCCTGGAGGTGGACTGCCGAGACCCAGTACTTC
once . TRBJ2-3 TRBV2 CASTRKGGGSSTDTQYF TGTGCCAGCACCAGAAAAGGGGGCGGGAGTAGCACAGATACGCAGTATTTT
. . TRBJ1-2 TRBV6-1 CASSEAARGYTF TGTGCCAGCAGTGAAGCGGCGCGTGGCTACACCTTC
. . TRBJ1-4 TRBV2 CASSENQGLRGRANEKLFF TGTGCCAGCAGTGAAAACCAGGGACTAAGGGGCAGGGCTAATGAAAAACTGTTTTTT
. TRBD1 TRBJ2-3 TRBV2 CASSGYRGLADTQYF TGTGCCAGCAGTGGGTACAGGGGGCTTGCAGATACGCAGTATTTT
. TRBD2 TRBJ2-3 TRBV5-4 CASSLRLAGGSDTQYF TGTGCCAGCAGCTTAAGGCTAGCGGGGGGTTCAGATACGCAGTATTTT
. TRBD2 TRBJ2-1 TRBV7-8 CASSLEGRAWNEQFF TGTGCCAGCAGCTTAGAAGGGAGGGCCTGGAATGAGCAGTTCTTC
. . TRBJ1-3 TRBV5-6 CASTRPGNTIYF TGTGCCAGCACCCGTCCTGGAAACACCATATATTTT
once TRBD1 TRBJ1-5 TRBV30 CAWSGQGLNQPQHF TGTGCCTGGAGTGGACAGGGACTCAATCAGCCCCAGCATTTT
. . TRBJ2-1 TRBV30 CAWSVHGVLRSWNEQFF TGTGCCTGGAGTGTACACGGGGTACTAAGGAGTTGGAATGAGCAGTTCTTC
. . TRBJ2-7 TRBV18 CASSPAQTLLYEQYF TGTGCCAGCTCACCAGCACAGACCCTACTCTACGAGCAGTACTTC
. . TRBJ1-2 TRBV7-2 CASSHDRIYGYTF TGTGCCAGCAGCCACGACAGGATATATGGCTACACCTTC
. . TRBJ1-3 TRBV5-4 CASSSLGGARNTIYF TGTGCCAGCAGCTCCCTAGGGGGGGCTCGGAACACCATATATTTT
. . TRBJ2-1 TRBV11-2 CASRKAGVTSYNEQFF TGTGCCAGCAGAAAGGCAGGAGTCACCTCCTACAATGAGCAGTTCTTC
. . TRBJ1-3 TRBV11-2 CASSLNRRQGYGNTIYF TGTGCCAGCAGCTTAAACCGGAGGCAGGGATACGGAAACACCATATATTTT
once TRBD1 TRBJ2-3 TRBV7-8 CASSARQGINTDTQYF TGTGCCAGCAGCGCACGACAGGGGATCAACACAGATACGCAGTATTTT
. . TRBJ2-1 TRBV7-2 CASKAPANEQFF TGTGCCAGCAAGGCTCCCGCCAATGAGCAGTTCTTC
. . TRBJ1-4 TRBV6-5 CASRTQSTNEKLFF TGTGCCAGCAGGACACAATCAACTAATGAAAAACTGTTTTTT
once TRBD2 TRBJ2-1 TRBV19 CASSIGGLGLDEQFF TGTGCCAGTAGTATAGGGGGACTAGGTCTTGATGAGCAGTTCTTC
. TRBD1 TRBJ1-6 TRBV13 CASSSQGGANYNSPLHF TGTGCCAGCAGCTCACAAGGGGGCGCCAACTATAATTCACCCCTCCACTTT
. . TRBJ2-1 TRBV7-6 CASSLAFSRASSYNEQFF TGTGCCAGCAGCTTAGCCTTTTCCCGGGCAAGCTCCTACAATGAGCAGTTCTTC
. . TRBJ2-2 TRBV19 CASSEHMNTGELFF TGTGCCAGTAGTGAACACATGAACACCGGGGAGCTGTTTTTT
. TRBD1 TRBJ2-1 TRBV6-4 CASRKTGGNEQFF TGTGCCAGCAGAAAGACAGGGGGCAATGAGCAGTTCTTC
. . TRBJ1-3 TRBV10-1 CASSASQDLGCDTIYF TGCGCCAGCAGTGCTTCCCAGGACCTAGGCTGTGACACCATATATTTT
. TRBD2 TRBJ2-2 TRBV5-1 CASSSGGATGELFF TGCGCCAGCAGCTCCGGGGGGGCTACCGGGGAGCTGTTTTTT
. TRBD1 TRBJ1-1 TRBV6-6 CASRLGQVVTEAFF TGTGCCAGCAGGTTAGGACAGGTTGTGACTGAAGCTTTCTTT
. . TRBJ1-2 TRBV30 CAWSDTSYGYTF TGTGCCTGGAGTGATACCTCATATGGCTACACCTTC
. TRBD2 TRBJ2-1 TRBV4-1 CASSQTGLAGARSSYNEQFF TGCGCCAGCAGCCAGACAGGACTAGCGGGGGCGCGGAGCTCCTACAATGAGCAGTTCTTC
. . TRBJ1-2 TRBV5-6 CASSFPDAGGGNYGYTF TGTGCCAGCAGCTTCCCGGACGCGGGAGGTGGTAACTATGGCTACACCTTC
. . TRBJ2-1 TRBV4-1 CASSQEGGPSSYNEQFF TGCGCCAGCAGCCAAGAGGGCGGGCCAAGCTCCTACAATGAGCAGTTCTTC
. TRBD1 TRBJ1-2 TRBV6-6 CASSYEDRGRSYGYTF TGTGCCAGCAGTTACGAGGACAGGGGGCGCAGCTATGGCTACACCTTC
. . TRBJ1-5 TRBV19 CASSMAEYSNQPQHF TGTGCCAGTAGTATGGCGGAATATAGCAATCAGCCCCAGCATTTT
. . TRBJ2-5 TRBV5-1 CASRLDAGSQETQYF TGCGCCAGCAGGCTTGACGCCGGGTCCCAAGAGACCCAGTACTTC
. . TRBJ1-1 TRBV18 CASSPPGWNTEAFF TGTGCCAGCTCACCACCAGGGTGGAACACTGAAGCTTTCTTT
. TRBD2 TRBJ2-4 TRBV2 CASSEQRGLAKNIQYF TGTGCCAGCAGTGAACAGCGGGGATTAGCCAAAAACATTCAGTACTTC
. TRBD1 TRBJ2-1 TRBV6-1 CATGLGTADNNEQFF TGTGCCACAGGACTCGGGACAGCCGATAACAATGAGCAGTTCTTC
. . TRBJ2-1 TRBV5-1 CASSLDRRGEQFF TGCGCCAGCAGCTTGGACAGGAGGGGTGAGCAGTTCTTC
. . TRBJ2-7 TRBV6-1 CASIQGQPYEQYF TGTGCCAGCATTCAAGGACAGCCCTACGAGCAGTACTTC
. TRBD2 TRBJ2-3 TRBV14 CASSQSGTSPGTQYF TGTGCCAGCAGCCAGTCCGGGACTAGCCCCGGGACGCAGTATTTT
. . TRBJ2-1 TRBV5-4 CASSFPNDNEQFF TGTGCCAGCAGCTTCCCAAACGACAATGAGCAGTTCTTC